This TCR beta chain is from a study of shared clonotypes between healthy human individuals. Background on the study: Participating donors consisted of a couple of women and a few men aged 18 to 49. Findings and caveats of the study: Clonotypes shared by all four donors outscored non-shared clonotypes in generation probability. Collection of samples was limited to blood; tissue repertoires likely differ. Rarefaction indicated that sorted-subset sequencing remained incomplete although depth was large.

Notes on this clone: What it binds is unknown.

The V and J ends lost 4 bases and 8 bases respectively, with 19 bases between them. There are 15 residues in the CDR3. Looked up from germline, CDR1 is SGHKS and CDR2 is YYEKEE (reference sequence). Libraries were prepared by immunoSEQ multiplex PCR; TCRdb keeps only in-frame clonotypes and omits some of them. The sample lists 2 million to 2.5 million clones, about 93% occurring once. As defined, naive CD8 cells were CD45RO-negative and positively selected for CCR7, with terminally differentiated effector memory CD45RA+ cells excluded. The gene calls are TRBV5-5 and TRBJ1-5; D is possibly TRBD1 (6 bases). Input material: naive CD8+ T cells from PBMCs. This sequence was found in a man younger than 35 in good health. Some clones in this sample may be carry-over from other donors' samples. The CDR3 DNA reads as TGTGCCAGCAGCAGCGGGACATTAGCACCGGAGCCCCAGCATTTT. This sequence encodes CASSSGTLAPEPQHF.